These 30 T cell receptor beta chains came from one sample sequenced in a study of immune evolution from preneoplasia to lung adenocarcinoma. The data were produced by immunoSEQ multiplex PCR, yet TCRdb's version contains in-frame clones alone and is incomplete. The sample contains 25,000 or so clones, just under 75% of which appear only once. Sequencing was performed on FFPE invasive lung adenocarcinoma tissue. These receptor sequences come from a person aged 55 to 70 with invasive lung adenocarcinoma. Some clones in this sample may be carry-over from other donors' samples.

J is TRBJ2-7 and V is TRBV19; 7 bases are shared with TRBD1. The CDR3 runs to 12 residues. Germline trimming cut 7 bases from V and 7 bases from J; bases unmatched to any gene: 7. Germline V gives CDR1 LNHDA, CDR2 SQIVND (reference sequence). For the CDR3, the DNA is TGTGCCAGTAAGGGGACAGCGCTTGAGCAGTACTTC. Translating it yields CASKGTALEQYF.

V usage is TRBV27 and J usage is TRBJ2-7; 13 bases align to TRBD2. The CDR3 runs to 14 residues. The V segment lost 7 bases and the J segment 6 bases; nucleotides outside the gene matches: 6. The germline gives CDR1 MNHEY, CDR2 SMNVEV (reference sequence). The CDR3 here is CASTLLAGGAEQYF. Written as DNA, the CDR3 is TGTGCCAGCACTCTACTAGCGGGAGGGGCCGAGCAGTACTTC.

The CDR3 DNA follows: TGTGCCAGCTGCCTCGACTACCCCGAGAGTGAGCAGTTCTTC. This codes for CASCLDYPESEQFF. The chain employs TRBV2 and TRBJ2-1; D may be TRBD2 (5 bases). V dropped 8 bases and J dropped 9 bases, with 20 bases sitting between them. The CDR3 length is 14 residues. Germline lookup yields CDR1 SNHLY and CDR2 FYNNEI.

CDR3: CASSSLDREADTQYF. The CDR3 nucleotides are TGTGCCAGCAGCTCCTTGGACAGGGAAGCAGATACGCAGTATTTT. This chain links TRBV5-6 with TRBJ2-3, with 8 bases aligning to TRBD1. CDR3 size: 15 residues. Germline assignment: CDR1 SGHDT and CDR2 YYEEEE. V shed 3 bases, J shed 4 bases, and the junction held 7 bases outside the gene matches.

The chain couples TRBV6-5 to TRBJ2-5, with D possibly being TRBD2 (5 bases). Trimming shortened V by 6 bases and J by 2 bases, and 16 bases separated the two germline ends. Germline CDR1 MNHEY, CDR2 SVGAGI. This CDR3 comprises 15 residues. Here the CDR3 DNA reads TGTGCCAGCAGCGTCCGGACTTCCGTTCAAGAGACCCAGTACTTC. This sequence encodes CASSVRTSVQETQYF.

This chain links TRBV7-2 with TRBJ2-2; perhaps D is TRBD1 or TRBD2 (6 bases each). Trimming shortened V by 1 base and J by 8 bases, and 17 bases separated the two germline ends. Per germline, CDR1 SGHTA and CDR2 FQGNSA. The CDR3 loop spans 16 amino acids. The CDR3 nucleotides read TGTGCCAGCAGCTTAGAATCGGGGGCCACAAGGGGGGAGCTGTTTTTT. It codes for CASSLESGATRGELFF.

The chain carries TRBV28 and TRBJ2-5, with 8 bases fitting TRBD2. Per germline, CDR1 MDHEN and CDR2 SYDVKM. V was clipped by 6 bases and J by 4 bases; unmatched bases: 13. The CDR3 has 16 amino acids. This CDR3 is CASSPGEREFTETQYF. The DNA for the CDR3 is TGTGCCAGCAGCCCCGGGGAGCGGGAGTTTACAGAGACCCAGTACTTC.

This chain connects TRBV19 to TRBJ2-7; tentative D call: TRBD1 (5 bases). Per germline, CDR1 LNHDA and CDR2 SQIVND (reference sequence). V lost 3 bases and J 3 bases, leaving 18 bases between the germline ends. The CDR3 length is 16 residues. CDR3 sequence (DNA): TGTGCCAGTAGTATCCGGCGGCAGGGCATCATCTACGAGCAGTACTTC. Protein: CASSIRRQGIIYEQYF.

The DNA for the CDR3 is TGTGCCAGCAGCTCAGGACAGTTAACTAGCACAGATACGCAGTATTTT. Protein sequence: CASSSGQLTSTDTQYF. V and J are TRBV5-4 and TRBJ2-3; possibly TRBD1 for D (6 bases). V gave up 3 bases and J gave up 0 bases, with 14 bases separating them. The CDR3 runs 16 residues. Germline-derived CDR1 and CDR2 are SGHNT and YYREEE (reference sequence).

The chain uses TRBV5-4 and TRBJ1-2, with 9 bases that match TRBD1. The V and J ends lost 3 bases and 7 bases, in that order; junction bases with no gene match: 4. The V gene's germline CDR1 is SGHNT and CDR2 YYREEE (reference sequence). The CDR3 consists of 13 residues. The CDR3: CASSSTGGLGYTF. In DNA, the CDR3 is TGTGCCAGCAGCTCTACAGGGGGCCTTGGCTACACCTTC.

This chain uses TRBV28 with TRBJ2-3, with TRBD1 matching 8 bases. Germline V lookup: CDR1 MDHEN, CDR2 SYDVKM. The CDR3 spans 15 residues. The J segment lost 6 bases and the V segment lost 2 bases, leaving 7 bases of the junction unmatched. This chain's CDR3 is CASSLGAGGRDTQYF. CDR3 nucleotides: TGTGCCAGCAGTTTAGGGGCAGGGGGCAGGGATACGCAGTATTTT.

This clone was observed once. Its ends do not fully match the called genes, so a read error is possible. Other DNA sequences within the sample encode an identical CDR3. The CDR3 protein is CASSTYSPVDEQYF. CDR3 nucleotide sequence: TGTGCCAGCTCGACATACTCGCCAGTCGACGAGCAGTATTTC. The chain links TRBV18 to TRBJ2-7, with D unclear. CDR1 and CDR2 from the germline V gene are KGHSH and LQKENI. The CDR3 sequence is 14 residues long.

Regarding this clone: Other DNA sequences within the sample encode an identical CDR3. The V gene is TRBV29-1, the J gene TRBJ2-2; the match to TRBD2 covers 11 bases. The length of the CDR3 is 17 residues. Germline CDR1 SQVTM, CDR2 ANQGSEA. After removal of 6 bases from V and 4 bases from J, the junction contained 13 bases not matched to a gene. CDR3 amino acids: CSVGLLNSGRGTGELFF. The CDR3 nucleotides are TGCAGCGTGGGTCTCTTAAATAGCGGGAGGGGCACCGGGGAGCTGTTTTTT.

This sequence joins TRBV6-5 and TRBJ2-3; tentative D call: TRBD2 (5 bases). Germline V gives CDR1 MNHEY, CDR2 SVGAGI. Trimming took off 5 bases at V and 2 bases at J, with 14 bases between the two ends. The CDR3 is made up of 15 amino acids. The CDR3, as DNA: TGTGCCAGCAGTCGGACTCCCGTCCCCACAGATACGCAGTATTTT. It yields the protein CASSRTPVPTDTQYF.

CDR3 in amino acids: CASTEFLRTSGNSTDTQYF. CDR3 nucleotides: TGTGCCAGCACCGAATTCTTAAGGACTAGCGGAAACAGCACAGATACGCAGTATTTT. The V and J genes are TRBV28 and TRBJ2-3; 10 positions match TRBD2. Germline CDR1 MDHEN, CDR2 SYDVKM. The CDR3 contains 19 residues. V dropped 7 bases and J dropped 0; count of bases not matched to a gene: 16.

By its share, this clone is medium-sized. The gene calls are TRBV29-1 and TRBJ2-1; possibly TRBD1 for D (5 bases). The CDR3 spans 14 residues. The germline V gene encodes CDR1 SQVTM and CDR2 ANQGSEA. V gave up 3 bases and J gave up 3 bases, with 12 bases separating them. In DNA form, the CDR3 reads TGCAGCGTTGACCGACAGAGCCGCTACAATGAGCAGTTCTTC. This codes for CSVDRQSRYNEQFF.

This chain's CDR3 is CASSLGSGGAETQYF. CDR3 nucleotide sequence: TGTGCCAGCAGCTTGGGGAGCGGGGGCGCAGAGACCCAGTACTTC. The rearrangement uses TRBV5-6 and TRBJ2-5; 8 nucleotides line up with TRBD2. V shed 0 bases, J shed 4 bases, and the junction held 5 bases outside the gene matches. Per the germline V gene, CDR1 is SGHDT and CDR2 is YYEEEE. This CDR3 is 15 amino acids long.

V and J are TRBV29-1 and TRBJ2-3; 15 nucleotides agree with TRBD2. V lost 2 bases, J lost 1 base, and 1 base stayed unmatched. Per the germline V gene, CDR1 is SQVTM and CDR2 is ANQGSEA. CDR3 size: 16 residues. In DNA form, the CDR3 reads TGCAGCGTTGAACGGACTAGCGGGAGGGGCACAGATACGCAGTATTTT. Its translation: CSVERTSGRGTDTQYF.

J is TRBJ2-3 and V is TRBV7-9; D unresolved. CDR1 SEHNR and CDR2 FQNEAQ come from the germline V gene (reference sequence). This CDR3 has 16 amino acids. Between the trimmed V and J ends, which lost 5 bases and 1 base, there was a span of 16 bases. Here the CDR3 DNA reads TGTGCCAGCAGCCCTTCGGGCCGTGGGGGCACAGATACGCAGTATTTT. Protein: CASSPSGRGGTDTQYF.

The CDR3 sequence: CAINLASGRNTGELFF. In DNA form, the CDR3 reads TGTGCCATCAACCTTGCTAGCGGGAGGAACACCGGGGAGCTGTTTTTT. This rearrangement joins TRBV10-3 to TRBJ2-2; TRBD2 aligns across 10 bases. Germline CDR1 reads ENHRY; CDR2 reads SYGVKD. V dropped 7 bases and J dropped 1; count of bases not matched to a gene: 6. The CDR3 length is 16 residues.

This chain links TRBV28 with TRBJ2-2, with 10 bases aligning to TRBD1. The CDR3 loop spans 20 amino acids. The germline V gene has CDR1 MDHEN and CDR2 SYDVKM. With V trimmed by 4 bases and J by 4 bases, 18 bases remained unmatched. In DNA form, the CDR3 reads TGTGCCAGCAGTTCACGTGTGGTACCGAGACAGGGGGCGGCCACCGGGGAGCTGTTTTTT. It specifies CASSSRVVPRQGAATGELFF.

The chain links TRBV7-2 to TRBJ1-1; D uncertain. The CDR3 runs 13 residues. V lost 3 bases to trimming and J lost 3 bases, with 8 bases between them. Germline V gene lookup returns CDR1 SGHTA and CDR2 FQGNSA. The CDR3 region has the DNA TGTGCCAGCAGCTTGAAGGGATACACTGAAGCTTTCTTT. Translating it yields CASSLKGYTEAFF. The full variable domain, in which reference TRBV7-2 and TRBJ1-1 provide the parts outside the CDR3, is GAGVSQSPSNKVTEKGKDVELRCDPISGHTALYWYRQSLGQGLEFLIYFQGNSAPDKSGLPSDRFSAERTGGSVSTLTIQRTQQEDSAVYLCASSLKGYTEAFFGQGTRLTVV.

This sequence joins TRBV19 and TRBJ1-4; the match to TRBD1 covers 7 bases. This CDR3 spans 15 amino acids. In germline, CDR1 is LNHDA, CDR2 SQIVND (reference sequence). The junction had 4 bases not matched to a gene; V was cut back by 5 bases and J by 1 base. The CDR3 bases are TGTGCCAGTAGTCCCGACAGGGTAACTAATGAAAAACTGTTTTTT. This codes for CASSPDRVTNEKLFF.

The V gene is TRBV25-1, the J gene TRBJ1-1; D is undetermined. In germline, CDR1 is MGHDK, CDR2 SYGVNS. The V end lost 6 bases, the J end lost 0 bases, and 2 bases lay between the germline ends. The CDR3 is 11 residues long. The CDR3 sequence is CASRVNTEAFF. The CDR3 DNA reads TGTGCCAGCAGGGTGAACACTGAAGCTTTCTTT.

V and J are TRBV29-1 and TRBJ2-1; 12 nucleotides line up with TRBD2. CDR1 and CDR2 (germline): SQVTM, ANQGSEA. The CDR3 has 13 amino acids. V shed 8 bases, J shed 8 bases, and the junction held 7 bases outside the gene matches. CDR3 nucleotides: TGCAGCAAACTAGCGGGAGGATCAGATGAGCAGTTCTTC. Its protein is CSKLAGGSDEQFF.

This clone has only a few counts. V gene TRBV11-2 combines with J gene TRBJ2-3; no definite D call. The CDR3 totals 12 residues. V was pared by 5 bases and J by 5 bases, with 8 bases between. Germline lookup yields CDR1 SGHAT and CDR2 FQNNGV. CDR3 sequence (DNA): TGTGCCAGCAGCCTGACCGGAGATACGCAGTATTTT. Its translation: CASSLTGDTQYF.

This chain links TRBV7-9 with TRBJ1-2, with no clear D. V shed 5 bases and J shed 7 bases, with 8 bases lying between them. CDR1 and CDR2 (germline): SEHNR, FQNEAQ (reference sequence). This CDR3 is 11 amino acids long. CDR3 coding DNA: TGTGCCAGCAGCCCTGGAGTTGGCTACACCTTC. The encoded protein is CASSPGVGYTF.

The J gene is TRBJ1-4, the V gene TRBV19; D not resolved. The CDR3 totals 15 residues. Germline CDR1 and CDR2: LNHDA and SQIVND (reference sequence). Trimming shortened V by 4 bases and J by 4 bases, and 13 bases separated the two germline ends. In DNA form, the CDR3 reads TGTGCCAGTAGTAAGTTAGGGCAGTATAATGAAAAACTGTTTTTT. The encoded protein is CASSKLGQYNEKLFF.

This clone is termed medium-sized. V gene TRBV7-2 combines with J gene TRBJ2-3; no clear D gene. Germline V lookup: CDR1 SGHTA, CDR2 FQGNSA. With 3 bases removed from V and 4 bases from J, the gap between germline ends came to 8 bases. This CDR3 is built from 13 residues. CDR3 DNA: TGTGCCAGCAGCTTTAATATGGCAGATACGCAGTATTTT. It encodes CASSFNMADTQYF.

The chain recombines TRBV7-2 with TRBJ2-6; D is undetermined. V was clipped by 2 bases and J by 2 bases, with 13 bases between them. CDR1 and CDR2 (germline): SGHTA, FQGNSA. CDR3 length equals 17 residues. CDR3 DNA sequence: TGTGCCAGCAGCTTACGCAAGGGCATGGCTGGGGCCAACGTCCTGACTTTC. Its protein product is CASSLRKGMAGANVLTF.